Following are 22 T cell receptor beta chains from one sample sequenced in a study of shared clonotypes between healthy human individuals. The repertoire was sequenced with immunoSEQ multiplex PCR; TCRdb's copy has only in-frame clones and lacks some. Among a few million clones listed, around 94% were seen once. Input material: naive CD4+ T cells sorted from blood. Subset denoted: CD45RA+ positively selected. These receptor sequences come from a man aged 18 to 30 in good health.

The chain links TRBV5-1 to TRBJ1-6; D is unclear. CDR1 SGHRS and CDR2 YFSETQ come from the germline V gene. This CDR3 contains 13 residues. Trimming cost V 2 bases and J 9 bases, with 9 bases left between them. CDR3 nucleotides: TGCGCCAGCAGCTTTGAGGGTAGTTCACCCCTCCACTTT. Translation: CASSFEGSSPLHF.

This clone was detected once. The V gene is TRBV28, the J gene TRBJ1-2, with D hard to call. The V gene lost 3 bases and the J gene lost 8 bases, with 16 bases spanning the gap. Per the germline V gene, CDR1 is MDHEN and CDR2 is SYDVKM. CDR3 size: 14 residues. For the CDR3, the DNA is TGTGCCAGCAGTTTGAATACAGTGCCGCGGGGCTACACCTTC. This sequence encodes CASSLNTVPRGYTF.

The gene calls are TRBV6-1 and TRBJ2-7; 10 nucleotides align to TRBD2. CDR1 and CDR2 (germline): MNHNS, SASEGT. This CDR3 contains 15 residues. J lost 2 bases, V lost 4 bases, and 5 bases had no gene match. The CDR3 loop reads CASSGLAGITYEQYF. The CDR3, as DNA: TGTGCCAGCAGTGGACTAGCGGGTATAACCTACGAGCAGTACTTC.

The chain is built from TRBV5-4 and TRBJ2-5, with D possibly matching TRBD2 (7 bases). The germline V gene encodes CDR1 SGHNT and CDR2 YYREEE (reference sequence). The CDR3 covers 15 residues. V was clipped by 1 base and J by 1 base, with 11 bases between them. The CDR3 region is CASSLRGGPQETQYF. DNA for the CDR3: TGTGCCAGCAGCTTGAGGGGGGGGCCCCAAGAGACCCAGTACTTC.

The CDR3: CASSPGIQETQYF. The CDR3 region has the DNA TGTGCCAGCAGCCCAGGGATCCAAGAGACCCAGTACTTC. V usage is TRBV6-1 and J usage is TRBJ2-5, with TRBD1 as a possible D gene (5 bases). This CDR3 has 13 residues. V lost 6 bases and J lost 1, with 9 bases in between. CDR1 MNHNS and CDR2 SASEGT come from the germline V gene.

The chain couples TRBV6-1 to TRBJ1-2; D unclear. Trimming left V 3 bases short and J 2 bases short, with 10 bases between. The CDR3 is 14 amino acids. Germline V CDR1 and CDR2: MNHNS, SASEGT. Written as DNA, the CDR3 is TGTGCCAGCAGTGATGGGCCTCGGAACTATGGCTACACCTTC. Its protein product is CASSDGPRNYGYTF.

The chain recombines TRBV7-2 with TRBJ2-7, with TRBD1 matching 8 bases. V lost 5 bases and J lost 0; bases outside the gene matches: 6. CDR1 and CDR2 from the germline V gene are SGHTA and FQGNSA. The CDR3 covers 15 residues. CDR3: CASSGDRGFSYEQYF. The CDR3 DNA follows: TGTGCCAGCAGCGGCGACAGGGGCTTCTCCTACGAGCAGTACTTC. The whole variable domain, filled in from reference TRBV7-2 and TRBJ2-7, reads GAGVSQSPSNKVTEKGKDVELRCDPISGHTALYWYRQSLGQGLEFLIYFQGNSAPDKSGLPSDRFSAERTGGSVSTLTIQRTQQEDSAVYLCASSGDRGFSYEQYFGPGTRLTVT.

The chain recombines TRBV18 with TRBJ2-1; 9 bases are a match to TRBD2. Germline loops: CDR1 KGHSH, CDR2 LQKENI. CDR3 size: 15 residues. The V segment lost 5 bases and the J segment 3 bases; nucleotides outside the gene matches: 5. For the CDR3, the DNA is TGTGCCAGCTCAATCCTTAGCGGGGGCTACAATGAGCAGTTCTTC. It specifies CASSILSGGYNEQFF.

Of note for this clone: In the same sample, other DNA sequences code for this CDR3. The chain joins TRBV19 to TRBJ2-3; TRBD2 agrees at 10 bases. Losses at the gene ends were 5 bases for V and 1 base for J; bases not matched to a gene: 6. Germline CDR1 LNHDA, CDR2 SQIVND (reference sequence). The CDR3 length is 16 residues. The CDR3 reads CASSSLGTSGTDTQYF. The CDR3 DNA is TGTGCCAGTAGTTCTCTCGGGACTAGCGGCACAGATACGCAGTATTTT.

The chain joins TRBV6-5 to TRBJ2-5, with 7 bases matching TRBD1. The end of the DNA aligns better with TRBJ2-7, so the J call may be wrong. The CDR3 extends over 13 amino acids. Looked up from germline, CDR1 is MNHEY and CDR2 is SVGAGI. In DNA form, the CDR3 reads TGTGCCAGCAGCCGCGGACAGGCCTACGAGCAGTACTTC. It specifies CASSRGQAYEQYF.

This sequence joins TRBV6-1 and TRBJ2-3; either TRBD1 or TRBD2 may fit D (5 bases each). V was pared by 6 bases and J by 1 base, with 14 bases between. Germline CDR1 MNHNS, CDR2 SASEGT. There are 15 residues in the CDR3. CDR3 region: CASRESGLRTDTQYF. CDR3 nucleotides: TGTGCCAGCAGGGAGTCGGGGCTCCGCACAGATACGCAGTATTTT.

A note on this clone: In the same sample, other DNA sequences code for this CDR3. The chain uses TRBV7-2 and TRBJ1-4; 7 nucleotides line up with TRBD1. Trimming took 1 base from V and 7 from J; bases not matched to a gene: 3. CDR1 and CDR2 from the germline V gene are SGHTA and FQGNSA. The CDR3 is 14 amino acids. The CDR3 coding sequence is TGTGCCAGCAGCTTAGGACAGGGCGGTGAAAAACTGTTTTTT. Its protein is CASSLGQGGEKLFF.

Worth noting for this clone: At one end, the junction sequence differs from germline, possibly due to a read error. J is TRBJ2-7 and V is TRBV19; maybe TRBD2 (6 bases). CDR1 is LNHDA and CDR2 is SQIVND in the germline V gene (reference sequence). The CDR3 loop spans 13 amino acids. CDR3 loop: CASSNGIGSGACF. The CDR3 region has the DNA TGTGCCAGTAGTAATGGCATCGGGTCGGGAGCTTGCTTC.

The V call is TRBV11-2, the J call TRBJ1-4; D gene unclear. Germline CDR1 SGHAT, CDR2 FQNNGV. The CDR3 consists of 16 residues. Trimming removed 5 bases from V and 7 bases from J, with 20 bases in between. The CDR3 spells CASSVEGSKGPEKLFF. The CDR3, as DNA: TGTGCCAGCAGCGTGGAGGGTTCTAAGGGCCCTGAAAAACTGTTTTTT.

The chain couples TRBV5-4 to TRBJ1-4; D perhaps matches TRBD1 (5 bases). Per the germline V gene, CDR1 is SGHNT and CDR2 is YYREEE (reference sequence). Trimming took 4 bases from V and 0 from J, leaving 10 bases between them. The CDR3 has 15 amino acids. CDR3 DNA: TGTGCCAGCAGCCCCGGGGGATCAACTAATGAAAAACTGTTTTTT. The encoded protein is CASSPGGSTNEKLFF.

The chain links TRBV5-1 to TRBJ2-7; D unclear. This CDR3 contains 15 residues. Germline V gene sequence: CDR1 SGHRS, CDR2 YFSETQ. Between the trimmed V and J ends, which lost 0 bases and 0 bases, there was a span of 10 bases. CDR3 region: CASSLDGRASYEQYF. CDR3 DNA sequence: TGCGCCAGCAGCTTGGATGGCAGAGCCTCCTACGAGCAGTACTTC. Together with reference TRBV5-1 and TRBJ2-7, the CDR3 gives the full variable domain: KAGVTQTPRYLIKTRGQQVTLSCSPISGHRSVSWYQQTPGQGLQFLFEYFSETQRNKGNFPGRFSGRQFSNSRSEMNVSTLELGDSALYLCASSLDGRASYEQYFGPGTRLTVT.

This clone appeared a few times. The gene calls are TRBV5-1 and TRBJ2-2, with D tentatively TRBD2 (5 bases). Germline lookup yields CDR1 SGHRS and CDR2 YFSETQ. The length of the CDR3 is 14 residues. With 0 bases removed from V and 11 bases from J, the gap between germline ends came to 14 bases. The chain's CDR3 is CASSLVAEGVELFF. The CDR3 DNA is TGCGCCAGCAGCTTGGTTGCCGAGGGCGTCGAGCTGTTTTTT.

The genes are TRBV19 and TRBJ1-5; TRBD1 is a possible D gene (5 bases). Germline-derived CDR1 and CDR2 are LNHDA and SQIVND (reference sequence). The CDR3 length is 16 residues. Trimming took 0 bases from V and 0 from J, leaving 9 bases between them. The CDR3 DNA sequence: TGTGCCAGTAGTATAGAAGGGGCGGGTAGCAATCAGCCCCAGCATTTT. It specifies CASSIEGAGSNQPQHF. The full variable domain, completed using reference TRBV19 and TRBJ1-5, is DGGITQSPKYLFRKEGQNVTLSCEQNLNHDAMYWYRQDPGQGLRLIYYSQIVNDFQKGDIAEGYSVSREKKESFPLTVTSAQKNPTAFYLCASSIEGAGSNQPQHFGDGTRLSIL.

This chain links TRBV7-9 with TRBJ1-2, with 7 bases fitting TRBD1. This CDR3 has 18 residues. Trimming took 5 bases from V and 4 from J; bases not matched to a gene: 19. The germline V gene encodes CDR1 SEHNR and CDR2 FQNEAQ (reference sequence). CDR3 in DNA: TGTGCCAGCAGCCCCCAAGCCCGAACGACAGGGCACGGCTATGGCTACACCTTC. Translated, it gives CASSPQARTTGHGYGYTF.

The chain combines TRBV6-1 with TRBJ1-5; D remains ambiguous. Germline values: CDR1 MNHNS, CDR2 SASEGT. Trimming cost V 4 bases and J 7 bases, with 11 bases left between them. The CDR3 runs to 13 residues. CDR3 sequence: CASSVVGRQPQHF. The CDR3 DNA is TGTGCCAGCAGTGTGGTTGGACGCCAGCCCCAGCATTTT.

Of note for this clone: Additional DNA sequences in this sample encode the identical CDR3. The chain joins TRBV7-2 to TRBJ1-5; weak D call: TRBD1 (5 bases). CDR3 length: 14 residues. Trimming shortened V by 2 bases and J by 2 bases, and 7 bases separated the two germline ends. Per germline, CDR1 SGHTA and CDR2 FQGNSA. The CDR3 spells CASSLLGGNQPQHF. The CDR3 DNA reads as TGTGCCAGCAGCTTACTGGGGGGCAATCAGCCCCAGCATTTT.

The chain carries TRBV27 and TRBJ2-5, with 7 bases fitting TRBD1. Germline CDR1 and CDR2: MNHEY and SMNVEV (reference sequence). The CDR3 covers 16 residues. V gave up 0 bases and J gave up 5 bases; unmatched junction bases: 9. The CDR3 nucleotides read TGTGCCAGCAGTTTATCATCCAGGGGGATTTGGGAGACCCAGTACTTC. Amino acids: CASSLSSRGIWETQYF.